This TCR beta chain is drawn from a study of tumor and adjacent non-tumor tissue in lung cancer. About the research overall: Patients comprised 12 adenocarcinoma, 2 squamous cell carcinoma and 1 small cell lung cancer. Stage I to III disease affected about nine men and about five women aged about 31 to 76.

This sample's RNA came from whole unsorted tissue. Distant lung tissue was collected more than 3 cm away from the tumor edge. The library came from three nested PCR rounds adapted from ARM-PCR protocols. MiXCR was run by TCRdb on the multiplex PCR reads, yielding one entry per CDR3 protein. The data show some 100,000 distinct CDR3 sequences, about 62% seen once. Concerning this clonotype itself: The junction departs from germline at one end; a sequencing error may be responsible.

The CDR3 consists of 13 residues. Sample: distant non-tumor lung tissue. This sequence originates from a man aged 30 to 45 with non-small cell lung cancer. The chain employs TRBV12-3 or TRBV12-4 and TRBJ1-3; D not certain. The CDR3 sequence: CASSLWEGNTMYF. CDR3 nucleotides: TGTGCCAGCAGCTTGTGGGAGGGAAACACCATGTATTTT.